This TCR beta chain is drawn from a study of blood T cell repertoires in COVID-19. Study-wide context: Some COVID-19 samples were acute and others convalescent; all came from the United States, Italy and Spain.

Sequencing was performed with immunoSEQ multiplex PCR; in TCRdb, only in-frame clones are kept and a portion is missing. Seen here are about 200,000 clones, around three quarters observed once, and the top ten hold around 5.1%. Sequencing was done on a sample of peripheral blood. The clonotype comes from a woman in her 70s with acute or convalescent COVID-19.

The CDR3 bases are TGTGCCAGCAGCATCGGACAGGGAGCACAAGAGACCCAGTACTTC. Translating gives CASSIGQGAQETQYF. The rearrangement links TRBV11-1 to TRBJ2-5, with TRBD1 matching 8 bases. From germline, CDR1 is SGHAT and CDR2 FQDESV (reference sequence). With 5 bases clipped from V and 2 bases from J, the junction kept 7 bases outside the gene matches. This CDR3 is 15 amino acids long.